This T cell receptor (beta chain) was captured in a study of lymphopenia after photon versus proton radiotherapy (dated by TCRdb to about 2019). Regarding the study in general: The study compared the immunological effects of photon versus proton radiation therapy in patients with gastrointestinal tumors who developed high-grade lymphopenia. The roughly 20 patients in the cohort had gastrointestinal tumors, were treated with either photon or proton therapy, and subsequently developed lymphopenia. The goal of the study was to characterize the differences between the two radiation modalities in how they affect the immune system. Results the study describes overall, beyond this receptor: Across the cohort, among patients who died, a greater drop in TCR diversity after the nadir was inversely correlated with overall survival time. Proton-treated patients stayed relatively stable during treatment, while photon-treated patients lost naive T cells and TCR diversity and gained effector/memory populations. After the lymphocyte count nadir, repertoires from photon-treated patients showed oligoclonal expansion, particularly of CD8+ Temra cells, and this expansion drove the decline in diversity. The survival association was assessed only in patients who died, and the authors presented better survival with proton therapy as a possibility rather than a demonstrated result.

To prepare the library, the immunoSEQ multiplex PCR assay was applied. Alongside multiparametric flow cytometry, deep sequencing of rearranged TCR beta loci was used to profile the T cell repertoires. TCRdb holds this immuneACCESS table with in-frame rearrangements only. Some clones are missing; in checked studies, unresolved V genes explain under half, and the rest has no known cause. The sample contains under 75,000 clones, about nine tenths of them found a single time. The ten largest make up 2% to 2.5% of the sample. Per the germline V gene, SGHTS is the CDR1 and YDEGEE is the CDR2. The junction shows trimming of 0 bases on V and 4 bases on J, plus 16 bases between the germline ends. The CDR3 spans 16 residues, from the cysteine through the phenylalanine. The only DNA kept is the CDR3, 48 bases in frame from the first base. This clone has only a few counts. The antigen this receptor binds is unknown. Nothing much larger sits one base from this clone, and base qualities are not available.

The material was peripheral blood, obtained from a patient treated with photon-based radiotherapy. The V and J genes are TRBV5-8 and TRBJ1-1; the best D guess is TRBD1, with 5 bases matching. The receptor was derived from a woman aged 40 to 50 with cholangiocarcinoma. CDR3 loop: CASSLGVREIFTEAFF. The DNA is TGTGCCAGCAGCTTGGGGGTCAGGGAGATTTTCACTGAAGCTTTCTTT.